What follows are 27 T cell receptor beta chains derived from one specimen sequenced in a study of cytomegalovirus exposure and HLA in healthy donors (dated by TCRdb to about 2017). The library came from the immunoSEQ multiplex PCR assay. A mixture of 60 forward primers for TCR Vbeta segments and 13 reverse primers for TCR Jbeta segments was used in the multiplex PCR. In its TCRdb copy, this immuneACCESS table keeps in-frame sequences only and misses some clones. Where compared with another copy, unresolved V genes explain less than half of these, and the others have no known cause. The sample table contains some 140,000 clones; only one count was recorded for roughly 80% of them. The ten largest account for approximately 8.8% of the sample. What was sequenced was PBMCs. The receptors shown here come from a woman aged 50 to 60 in good health and CMV-seropositive.

The rearrangement joins TRBV4-3 to TRBJ2-1; TRBD2 matches 8 bases. With V trimmed by 0 bases and J by 12 bases, 10 bases remained unmatched. The length of the CDR3 is 15 residues. From germline, CDR1 is LGHNA and CDR2 YSLEER. As DNA, the CDR3 is TGCGCCAGCAGCCAAGAAACGGGGGGGGTTCCCCTGCAGTTCTTC. Protein: CASSQETGGVPLQFF.

V gene TRBV7-2 combines with J gene TRBJ1-5; TRBD1 aligns across 9 bases. CDR3 length equals 15 residues. Germline V gives CDR1 SGHTA, CDR2 FQGNSA. V dropped 7 bases and J dropped 5; count of bases not matched to a gene: 9. DNA of the CDR3: TGTGCCAGCACCCCGAACAGGGGGCTTGATCAGCCCCAGCATTTT. Translated, it gives CASTPNRGLDQPQHF.

The chain joins TRBV2 to TRBJ2-7, with D possibly matching TRBD1 (6 bases). Deletions cut 7 bases from V and 3 bases from J, with 13 bases between. The CDR3 runs 13 residues. Germline V gene data show CDR1 as SNHLY and CDR2 as FYNNEI. For the CDR3, the DNA is TGTGCCAGCAATTCGGGACACCTCTACGAGCAGTACTTC. Translation gives CASNSGHLYEQYF. The entire variable domain, with the rest obtained from reference TRBV2 and TRBJ2-7, is as follows: EPEVTQTPSHQVTQMGQEVILRCVPISNHLYFYWYRQILGQKVEFLVSFYNNEISEKSEIFDDQFSVERPDGSNFTLKIRSTKLEDSAMYFCASNSGHLYEQYFGPGTRLTVT.

V gene TRBV28 combines with J gene TRBJ1-2; D may be TRBD1 (6 bases). In germline, CDR1 is MDHEN, CDR2 SYDVKM. The CDR3 length is 16 residues. Between the trimmed V and J ends, which lost 6 bases and 1 base, there was a span of 18 bases. CDR3 region: CASRSQGRGINYGYTF. The CDR3 DNA follows: TGTGCCAGCAGGTCTCAGGGGAGAGGTATTAACTATGGCTACACCTTC.

V and J are TRBV6-1 and TRBJ1-2, with D possibly TRBD1 on 5 matching bases. CDR1 MNHNS and CDR2 SASEGT come from the germline V gene. This CDR3 contains 13 residues. V was clipped by 4 bases and J by 8 bases, with 14 bases between them. CDR3 in amino acids: CASSAQGPRGYTF. Written as DNA, the CDR3 is TGTGCCAGCAGTGCTCAGGGCCCCAGGGGCTACACCTTC.

This clone was seen only once. V gene TRBV7-8 combines with J gene TRBJ2-3; tentatively, D is TRBD2 (6 bases). Germline V lookup: CDR1 SGHVS, CDR2 FQNEAQ. This CDR3 comprises 12 residues. The germline V and J ends were trimmed by 6 bases and 7 bases, with 11 bases remaining between them. This chain's CDR3 is CASRGRTNTQYF. The CDR3 DNA is TGTGCCAGCAGGGGGAGGACCAATACGCAGTATTTT. Filled out from reference TRBV7-8 and TRBJ2-3, the complete variable domain reads GAGVSQSPRYKVAKRGQDVALRCDPISGHVSLFWYQQALGQGPEFLTYFQNEAQLDKSGLPSDRFFAERPEGSVSTLKIQRTQQEDSAVYLCASRGRTNTQYFGPGTRLTVL.

This clone showed up many times. This chain uses TRBV11-1 with TRBJ1-5, with 10 bases lining up with TRBD1. The V and J ends lost 5 bases and 6 bases, in that order; junction bases with no gene match: 7. This CDR3 is 15 amino acids long. The germline V gene has CDR1 SGHAT and CDR2 FQDESV (reference sequence). As DNA, the CDR3 is TGTGCCAGCAGCCTAGGGACAGGGGCCCGTCAGCCCCAGCATTTT. Its protein is CASSLGTGARQPQHF.

The chain uses TRBV19 and TRBJ2-2; D possibly corresponds to TRBD2 (5 bases). Germline loops: CDR1 LNHDA, CDR2 SQIVND (reference sequence). Trimming cost V 4 bases and J 4 bases, with 13 bases left between them. This CDR3 contains 15 residues. The CDR3 coding sequence is TGTGCCAGTAGTACCTGGACTGAACCCACCGGGGAGCTGTTTTTT. Its translation: CASSTWTEPTGELFF.

J is TRBJ1-3 and V is TRBV28, with 9 bases that match TRBD1. V shed 6 bases and J 0 bases; nucleotides not matched to a gene: 9. The CDR3 extends over 17 amino acids. CDR1 is MDHEN and CDR2 is SYDVKM in the germline V gene. The CDR3 spells CASSPPGQGISGNTIYF. Here the CDR3 DNA reads TGTGCCAGCAGCCCACCGGGACAGGGCATCTCTGGAAACACCATATATTTT.

This clone was found once. The chain couples TRBV7-9 to TRBJ1-4, with D unresolved. CDR1 is SEHNR and CDR2 is FQNEAQ in the germline V gene (reference sequence). CDR3 length: 14 amino acids. The V end lost 3 bases, the J end lost 7 bases, and 12 bases lay between the germline ends. The DNA of the CDR3 is TGTGCCAGCAGCTTTAATATCTGGAGTGAAAAACTGTTTTTT. Translating it yields CASSFNIWSEKLFF.

The V gene is TRBV2, the J gene TRBJ1-2; the match to TRBD1 covers 12 bases. CDR1 and CDR2 from the germline V gene are SNHLY and FYNNEI. The V gene end was trimmed by 7 bases and the J gene end by 6 bases; junction bases not matched to a gene: 9. The CDR3 is made up of 15 amino acids. The CDR3 bases are TGTGCCAGCAACAGGGACAGGGGGCTCGTTGATGGCTACACCTTC. Encoded protein: CASNRDRGLVDGYTF.

V is TRBV4-3 and J is TRBJ2-2; the match to TRBD2 covers 9 bases. Trimming took 4 bases from V and 4 from J; bases not matched to a gene: 7. The V gene's germline CDR1 is LGHNA and CDR2 YSLEER. This CDR3 comprises 16 residues. CDR3 protein: CASSPIAGELTGELFF. CDR3 sequence (DNA): TGCGCCAGCAGCCCCATAGCGGGGGAGCTCACCGGGGAGCTGTTTTTT.

The chain combines TRBV5-1 with TRBJ2-3; 11 bases align to TRBD2. CDR1 and CDR2 from the germline V gene are SGHRS and YFSETQ. The CDR3 is made up of 17 amino acids. Trimming removed 0 bases from V and 2 bases from J; junction bases left unmatched: 5. The CDR3 region has the DNA TGCGCCAGCAGCTTGGAACCTAGCGGGGGGAACACAGATACGCAGTATTTT. Translation gives CASSLEPSGGNTDTQYF. Full variable domain (missing parts from reference TRBV5-1 and TRBJ2-3): KAGVTQTPRYLIKTRGQQVTLSCSPISGHRSVSWYQQTPGQGLQFLFEYFSETQRNKGNFPGRFSGRQFSNSRSEMNVSTLELGDSALYLCASSLEPSGGNTDTQYFGPGTRLTVL.

The rearrangement joins TRBV7-9 to TRBJ2-7; weak D call: TRBD1 (6 bases). Trimming removed 6 bases at V and 2 bases at J, with 17 bases between. CDR1 SEHNR and CDR2 FQNEAQ come from the germline V gene (reference sequence). The CDR3 loop spans 15 amino acids. This CDR3 reads CASSTRQDRTYEQYF. CDR3 nucleotide sequence: TGTGCCAGCAGTACCAGACAGGACCGTACCTACGAGCAGTACTTC.

This clone was seen a single time. The rearrangement joins TRBV14 to TRBJ1-2; D is undetermined. Trimming removed 4 bases at V and 3 bases at J, with 9 bases between. Germline CDR1 SGHDN, CDR2 FVKESK. The CDR3 covers 13 residues. CDR3 in amino acids: CASSRDVDYGYTF. For the CDR3, the DNA is TGTGCCAGCAGCCGAGACGTAGACTATGGCTACACCTTC. Complete variable domain (other parts from reference TRBV14 and TRBJ1-2): EAGVTQFPSHSVIEKGQTVTLRCDPISGHDNLYWYRRVMGKEIKFLLHFVKESKQDESGMPNNRFLAERTGGTYSTLKVQPAELEDSGVYFCASSRDVDYGYTFGSGTRLTVV.

This clone was counted between two and nine times. This chain uses TRBV23-1 with TRBJ2-3; D perhaps matches TRBD2 (5 bases). TRBV23-1 belongs to the ORF category, with a function that is uncertain. The CDR3 extends over 17 amino acids. The germline V and J ends were trimmed by 0 bases and 2 bases, with 15 bases remaining between them. CDR3 DNA: TGCGCCAGCAGTCAATCTCCGACCGGGGTCGTCACAGATACGCAGTATTTT. Protein product: CASSQSPTGVVTDTQYF.

V and J are TRBV2 and TRBJ2-7, with D possibly being TRBD2 (6 bases). The V end lost 6 bases, the J end lost 4 bases, and 22 bases lay between the germline ends. CDR3 size: 16 residues. Germline values: CDR1 SNHLY, CDR2 FYNNEI. CDR3 protein: CASSAPPGLRGYEQYF. CDR3 DNA: TGTGCCAGCAGCGCCCCGCCGGGACTGAGAGGGTACGAGCAGTACTTC.

V usage is TRBV9 and J usage is TRBJ1-2; 7 nucleotides align to TRBD1. The germline V gene encodes CDR1 SGDLS and CDR2 YYNGEE. This CDR3 has 12 residues. V lost 3 bases to trimming and J lost 10 bases; unmatched junction nucleotides: 6. The CDR3 sequence is CASSATGRNYTF. Written as DNA, the CDR3 is TGTGCCAGCAGCGCGACAGGGAGGAACTACACCTTC.

V usage is TRBV11-2 and J usage is TRBJ1-5, with 7 bases aligning to TRBD1. J was trimmed by 0 bases and V by 2 bases; bases with no gene match: 10. This CDR3 is 18 amino acids long. Germline CDR1 is SGHAT and CDR2 is FQNNGV. CDR3 in DNA: TGTGCCAGCAGCTTACGGTTAGGACAGGAGTATAGCAATCAGCCCCAGCATTTT. Translation: CASSLRLGQEYSNQPQHF.

CDR3 residues: CASSLDGGRSEAFF. CDR3 nucleotide sequence: TGTGCCAGCAGCTTGGACGGGGGGCGCTCTGAAGCTTTCTTT. V is TRBV5-4 and J is TRBJ1-1; TRBD1 might be the D (6 bases). The germline V gene encodes CDR1 SGHNT and CDR2 YYREEE (reference sequence). The V end was cut by 0 bases, the J end by 6 bases, with 12 bases between. The CDR3 sequence is 14 residues long. The full variable domain, rest sourced from reference TRBV5-4 and TRBJ1-1, is ETGVTQSPTHLIKTRGQQVTLRCSSQSGHNTVSWYQQALGQGPQFIFQYYREEENGRGNFPPRFSGLQFPNYSSELNVNALELDDSALYLCASSLDGGRSEAFFGQGTRLTVV.

The chain couples TRBV5-1 to TRBJ1-5; 7 bases line up with TRBD1. The CDR3 totals 14 residues. Looked up from germline, CDR1 is SGHRS and CDR2 is YFSETQ. With V trimmed by 4 bases and J by 2 bases, 3 bases remained unmatched. This CDR3 reads CASSHTGGNQPQHF. The CDR3 DNA sequence: TGCGCCAGCAGCCACACAGGGGGCAATCAGCCCCAGCATTTT.

V is TRBV5-1 and J is TRBJ2-2; TRBD2 is a possible D gene (6 bases). Germline CDR1 SGHRS, CDR2 YFSETQ. The CDR3 is 16 residues long. V was clipped by 5 bases and J by 0 bases, with 14 bases between them. This CDR3 reads CASSPDPGANTGELFF. Written as DNA, the CDR3 is TGCGCCAGCAGTCCGGACCCGGGGGCGAACACCGGGGAGCTGTTTTTT.

The gene calls are TRBV19 and TRBJ2-2, with D possibly being TRBD2 (6 bases). The CDR3 spans 14 residues. V dropped 8 bases and J dropped 4 bases, with 14 bases sitting between them. The germline CDR1 and CDR2 sequences are LNHDA and SQIVND (reference sequence). The DNA of the CDR3 is TGTGCCAGTTCCCCGGGGGAAGTCACCGGGGAGCTGTTTTTT. It encodes CASSPGEVTGELFF. The whole variable domain, remainder taken from reference TRBV19 and TRBJ2-2, is DGGITQSPKYLFRKEGQNVTLSCEQNLNHDAMYWYRQDPGQGLRLIYYSQIVNDFQKGDIAEGYSVSREKKESFPLTVTSAQKNPTAFYLCASSPGEVTGELFFGEGSRLTVL.

The CDR3 protein is CASTAINEQYF. The CDR3 DNA reads as TGTGCCAGCACAGCGATCAACGAGCAGTACTTC. The genes are TRBV6-1 and TRBJ2-7, with D unclear. Germline CDR1 MNHNS, CDR2 SASEGT. This CDR3 is 11 amino acids long. V lost 7 bases, J lost 5 bases, and 9 bases lay in between.

The genes are TRBV5-6 and TRBJ1-4; tentatively, D is TRBD1 (5 bases). V lost 2 bases to trimming and J lost 8 bases, with 16 bases between them. The CDR3 loop spans 15 amino acids. Germline V gives CDR1 SGHDT, CDR2 YYEEEE. The CDR3 spells CASSLSGRGREKLFF. The CDR3 DNA sequence: TGTGCCAGCAGCTTATCGGGTAGGGGCAGGGAAAAACTGTTTTTT.

The rearrangement uses TRBV6-1 and TRBJ2-2; 8 bases line up with TRBD1. Losses at the gene ends were 11 bases for V and 5 bases for J; bases not matched to a gene: 13. Per germline, CDR1 MNHNS and CDR2 SASEGT. This CDR3 is built from 15 residues. CDR3 sequence: CASTGTGGNTGELFF. In DNA, the CDR3 is TGTGCCTCCACGGGTACAGGGGGAAATACCGGGGAGCTGTTTTTT.

In this sample, this clone turned up a few times. J is TRBJ2-2 and V is TRBV6-6; TRBD1 might be the D (5 bases). V was shortened by 6 bases and J by 3 bases, with 5 bases between the two germline ends. The CDR3 has 12 residues. Germline CDR1 reads MNHNY; CDR2 reads SVGAGI (reference sequence). The CDR3 loop reads CASRGDTGELFF. CDR3 nucleotides: TGTGCCAGCAGAGGGGACACCGGGGAGCTGTTTTTT.